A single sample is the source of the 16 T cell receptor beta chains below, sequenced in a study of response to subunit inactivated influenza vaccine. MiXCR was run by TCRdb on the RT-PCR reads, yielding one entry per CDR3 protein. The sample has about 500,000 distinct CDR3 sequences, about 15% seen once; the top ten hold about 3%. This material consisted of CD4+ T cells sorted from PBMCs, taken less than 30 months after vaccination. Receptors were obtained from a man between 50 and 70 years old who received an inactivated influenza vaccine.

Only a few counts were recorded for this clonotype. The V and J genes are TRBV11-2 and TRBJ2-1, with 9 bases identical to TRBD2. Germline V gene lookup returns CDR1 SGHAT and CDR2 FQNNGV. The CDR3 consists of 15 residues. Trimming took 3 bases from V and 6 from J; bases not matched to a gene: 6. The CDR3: CASSLGGGDINEQFF. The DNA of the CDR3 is TGTGCCAGCAGCTTGGGCGGGGGGGACATCAATGAGCAGTTCTTC. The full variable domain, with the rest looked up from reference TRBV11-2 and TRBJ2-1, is EAGVAQSPRYKIIEKRQSVAFWCNPISGHATLYWYQQILGQGPKLLIQFQNNGVVDDSQLPKDRFSAERLKGVDSTLKIQPAKLEDSAVYLCASSLGGGDINEQFFGPGTRLTVL.

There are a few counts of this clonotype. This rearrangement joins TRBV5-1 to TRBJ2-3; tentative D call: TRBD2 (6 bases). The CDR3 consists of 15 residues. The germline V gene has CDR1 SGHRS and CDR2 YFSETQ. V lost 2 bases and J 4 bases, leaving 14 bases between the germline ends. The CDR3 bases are TGCGCCAGCAGCTTCGACGTAGGGGAGGCAGATACGCAGTATTTT. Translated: CASSFDVGEADTQYF.

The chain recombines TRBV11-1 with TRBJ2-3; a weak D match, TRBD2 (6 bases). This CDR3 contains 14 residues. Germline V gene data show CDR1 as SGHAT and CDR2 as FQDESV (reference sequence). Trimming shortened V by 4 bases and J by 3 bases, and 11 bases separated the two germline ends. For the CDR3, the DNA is TGTGCCAGCAGCTCGGAGGGAATTACAGATACGCAGTATTTT. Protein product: CASSSEGITDTQYF.

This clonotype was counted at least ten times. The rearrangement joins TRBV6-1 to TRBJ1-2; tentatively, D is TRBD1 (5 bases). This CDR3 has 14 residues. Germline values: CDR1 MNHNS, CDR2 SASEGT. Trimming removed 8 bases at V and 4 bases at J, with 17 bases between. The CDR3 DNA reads TGTGCCAGCTTACCGGGGGGAGTAGTCTATGGCTACACCTTC. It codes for CASLPGGVVYGYTF.

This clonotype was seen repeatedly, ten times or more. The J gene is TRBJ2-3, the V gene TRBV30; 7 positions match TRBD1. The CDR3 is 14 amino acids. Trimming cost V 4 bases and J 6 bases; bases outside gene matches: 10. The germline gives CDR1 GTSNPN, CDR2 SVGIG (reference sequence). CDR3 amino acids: CAWKGGALGDTQYF. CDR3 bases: TGTGCCTGGAAAGGGGGCGCTTTGGGTGATACGCAGTATTTT.

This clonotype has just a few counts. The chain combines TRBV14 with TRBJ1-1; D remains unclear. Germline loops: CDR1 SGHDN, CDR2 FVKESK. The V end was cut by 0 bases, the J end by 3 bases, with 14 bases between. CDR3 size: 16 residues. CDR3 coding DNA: TGTGCCAGCAGCCAAGACTGGCGTGGGTGGGACACTGAAGCTTTCTTT. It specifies CASSQDWRGWDTEAFF.

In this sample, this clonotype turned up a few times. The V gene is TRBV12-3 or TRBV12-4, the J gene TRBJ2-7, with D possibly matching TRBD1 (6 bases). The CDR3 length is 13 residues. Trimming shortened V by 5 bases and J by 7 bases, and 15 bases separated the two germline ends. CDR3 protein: CASSEQGPWEQYF. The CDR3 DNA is TGTGCCAGCAGTGAACAGGGCCCATGGGAGCAGTACTTC.

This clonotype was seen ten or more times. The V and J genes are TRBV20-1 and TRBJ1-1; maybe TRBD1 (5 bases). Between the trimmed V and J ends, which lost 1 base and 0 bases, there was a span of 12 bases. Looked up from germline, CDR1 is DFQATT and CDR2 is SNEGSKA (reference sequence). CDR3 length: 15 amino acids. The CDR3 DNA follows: TGCAGTGCTAGAGGAGGGGCGGGAATGAACACTGAAGCTTTCTTT. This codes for CSARGGAGMNTEAFF.

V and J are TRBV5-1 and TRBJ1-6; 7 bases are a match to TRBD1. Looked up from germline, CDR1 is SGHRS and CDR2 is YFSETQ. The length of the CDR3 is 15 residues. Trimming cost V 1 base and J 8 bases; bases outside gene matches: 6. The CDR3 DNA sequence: TGCGCCAGCAGCTTGTCGACAGGGTGGGATTCACCCCTCCACTTT. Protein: CASSLSTGWDSPLHF.

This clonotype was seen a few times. The DNA for the CDR3 is TGTGCCAGCTCACCAGACCCGACCTATGGCTACACCTTC. Protein sequence: CASSPDPTYGYTF. The chain is built from TRBV18 and TRBJ1-2; D uncertain. V dropped 2 bases and J dropped 4 bases, with 8 bases sitting between them. CDR1 and CDR2 from the germline V gene are KGHSH and LQKENI. The CDR3 totals 13 residues.

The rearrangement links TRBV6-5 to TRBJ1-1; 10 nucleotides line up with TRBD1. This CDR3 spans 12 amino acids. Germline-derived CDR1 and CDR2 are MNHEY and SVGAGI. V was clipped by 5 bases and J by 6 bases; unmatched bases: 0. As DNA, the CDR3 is TGTGCCAGCAGTGGACAGGGGGCTGAAGCTTTCTTT. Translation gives CASSGQGAEAFF.

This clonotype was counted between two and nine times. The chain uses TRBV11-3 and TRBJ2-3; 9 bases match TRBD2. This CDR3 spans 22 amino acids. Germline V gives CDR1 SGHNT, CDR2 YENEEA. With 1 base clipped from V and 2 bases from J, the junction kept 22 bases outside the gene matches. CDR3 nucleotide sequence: TGTGCCAGCAGCTTAGGGGCTTGGGGCCTAGCGGGGCCTACCATATACACAGATACGCAGTATTTT. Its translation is CASSLGAWGLAGPTIYTDTQYF.

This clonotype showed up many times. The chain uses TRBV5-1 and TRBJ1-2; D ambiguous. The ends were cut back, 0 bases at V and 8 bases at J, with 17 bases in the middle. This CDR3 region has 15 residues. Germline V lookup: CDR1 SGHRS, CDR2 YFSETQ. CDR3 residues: CASSLGLLPGHGYTF. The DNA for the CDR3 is TGCGCCAGCAGCTTGGGGCTCCTACCTGGTCACGGCTACACCTTC.

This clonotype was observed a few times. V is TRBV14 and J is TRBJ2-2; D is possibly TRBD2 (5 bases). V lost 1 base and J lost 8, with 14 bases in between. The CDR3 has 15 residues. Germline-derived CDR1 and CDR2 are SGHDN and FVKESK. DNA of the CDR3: TGTGCCAGCAGCCAAGCGTTCCTAGCCGGAGGGGAGCTGTTTTTT. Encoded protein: CASSQAFLAGGELFF.

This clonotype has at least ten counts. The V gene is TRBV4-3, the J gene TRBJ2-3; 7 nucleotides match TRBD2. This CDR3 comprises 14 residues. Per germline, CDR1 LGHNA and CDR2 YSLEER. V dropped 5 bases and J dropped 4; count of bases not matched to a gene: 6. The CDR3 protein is CASSGGERADTQYF. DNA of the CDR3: TGCGCCAGCAGCGGGGGGGAGAGGGCAGATACGCAGTATTTT.

CDR3 bases: TGCAGTGCCAAAGGACTAGCGGGGAGCGCGATCATATACAATGAGCAGTTCTTC. Protein: CSAKGLAGSAIIYNEQFF. The chain uses TRBV20-1 and TRBJ2-1; 12 bases match TRBD2. The J segment lost 4 bases and the V segment lost 6 bases, leaving 16 bases of the junction unmatched. The CDR3 runs to 18 residues. The V gene's germline CDR1 is DFQATT and CDR2 SNEGSKA (reference sequence).